The 17 T cell receptor beta chains listed next were all sequenced from one sample in a study of T cell responses to AZD1222 COVID-19 vaccine. Repertoires were generated with immunoSEQ multiplex PCR, while TCRdb's copy carries only in-frame clones and drops some. The data show some 120,000 clones, around 92% seen once. Source: peripheral blood, taken on day 0 of AZD1222 vaccination. The receptors stem from an adult in good health.

This sequence joins TRBV5-1 and TRBJ2-1; 11 bases map to TRBD2. Per germline, CDR1 SGHRS and CDR2 YFSETQ. This CDR3 spans 15 amino acids. With 4 bases clipped from V and 2 bases from J, the junction kept 2 bases outside the gene matches. The DNA of the CDR3 is TGCGCCAGCAGCGGGACTAGCGGCCCCTACAATGAGCAGTTCTTC. Amino acid sequence: CASSGTSGPYNEQFF.

This chain joins TRBV6-5 and TRBJ1-2; D might be TRBD1 (6 bases). There are 15 residues in the CDR3. Germline-derived CDR1 and CDR2 are MNHEY and SVGAGI. V was clipped by 5 bases and J by 8 bases, with 21 bases between them. In DNA form, the CDR3 reads TGTGCCAGCAGTCCGCACCCATCAGGGGCAAGGGGCTACACCTTC. Amino acid sequence: CASSPHPSGARGYTF.

This clone was observed a few times. This chain links TRBV10-3 with TRBJ1-5, with D possibly matching TRBD1 (5 bases). V lost 3 bases and J lost 4, with 10 bases in between. Germline-derived CDR1 and CDR2 are ENHRY and SYGVKD. CDR3 length equals 14 residues. The chain's CDR3 is CAISDRGTNQPQHF. The CDR3 bases are TGTGCCATCAGTGACCGAGGGACTAATCAGCCCCAGCATTTT.

The chain couples TRBV30 to TRBJ2-2; 7 nucleotides match TRBD1. Trimming took 6 bases from V and 5 from J; bases not matched to a gene: 12. This CDR3 has 15 amino acids. Germline-derived CDR1 and CDR2 are GTSNPN and SVGIG (reference sequence). CDR3 residues: CACSHRGVGTGELFF. The CDR3 bases are TGTGCCTGCAGTCACAGGGGAGTGGGGACCGGGGAGCTGTTTTTT.

This CDR3 reads CAWRAAVAQETQYF. CDR3 bases: TGTGCCTGGAGGGCTGCCGTGGCCCAAGAGACCCAGTACTTC. The chain has TRBV30 and TRBJ2-5; no reliable D call. V lost 3 bases, J lost 1 base, and 12 bases lay in between. Germline V gene sequence: CDR1 GTSNPN, CDR2 SVGIG (reference sequence). The CDR3 totals 14 residues.

V gene TRBV7-3 combines with J gene TRBJ2-1, with 9 bases lining up with TRBD2. The CDR3 length is 15 residues. The germline V gene encodes CDR1 SGHTA and CDR2 FQGTGA. V lost 5 bases to trimming and J lost 5 bases; unmatched junction nucleotides: 7. For the CDR3, the DNA is TGTGCCAGCAGCCAGAGCGGGAGGAGAAACAATGAGCAGTTCTTC. Residues: CASSQSGRRNNEQFF.

The V call is TRBV4-1, the J call TRBJ2-1; TRBD1 matches 10 bases. J was trimmed by 5 bases and V by 6 bases; bases with no gene match: 7. Germline assignment: CDR1 MGHRA and CDR2 YSYEKL. The CDR3 runs 15 residues. CDR3 nucleotides: TGCGCCAGCAGTCGGGACAGGGGCCCTAACAATGAGCAGTTCTTC. Translated: CASSRDRGPNNEQFF.

V gene TRBV11-2 combines with J gene TRBJ2-5; 12 bases map to TRBD2. The CDR3 length is 16 residues. CDR1 and CDR2 (germline): SGHAT, FQNNGV. V dropped 3 bases and J dropped 2; count of bases not matched to a gene: 4. Here the CDR3 DNA reads TGTGCCAGCAGCTTGGCTAGCGGGAGGGAGCAAGAGACCCAGTACTTC. Residues: CASSLASGREQETQYF.

The rearrangement links TRBV11-2 to TRBJ2-3; TRBD2 matches at 8 bases. J gave up 5 bases and V 1 base, and 5 bases lay outside the gene matches. Germline V gene sequence: CDR1 SGHAT, CDR2 FQNNGV. The CDR3 runs 15 residues. CDR3 nucleotide sequence: TGTGCCAGCAGCTTAGTAGCGGGATTTGGAGATACGCAGTATTTT. It codes for CASSLVAGFGDTQYF. Using reference TRBV11-2 and TRBJ2-3 for the parts outside the CDR3, the full variable domain is EAGVAQSPRYKIIEKRQSVAFWCNPISGHATLYWYQQILGQGPKLLIQFQNNGVVDDSQLPKDRFSAERLKGVDSTLKIQPAKLEDSAVYLCASSLVAGFGDTQYFGPGTRLTVL.

The CDR3 coding sequence is TGTGCCAGCAGCCTAGGGCGGAATGCTGAGACCCAGTACTTC. Protein product: CASSLGRNAETQYF. This rearrangement joins TRBV7-9 to TRBJ2-5; no reliable D call. Germline V gene lookup returns CDR1 SEHNR and CDR2 FQNEAQ (reference sequence). Trimming cost V 5 bases and J 5 bases, with 15 bases left between them. This CDR3 has 14 residues.

V is TRBV30 and J is TRBJ1-2, with D uncertain. This CDR3 is 15 amino acids long. Germline V lookup: CDR1 GTSNPN, CDR2 SVGIG (reference sequence). V lost 1 base and J lost 2, with 14 bases in between. The CDR3: CAWSAQVQSNYGYTF. The CDR3 DNA reads TGTGCCTGGAGTGCTCAAGTACAGTCGAACTATGGCTACACCTTC.

CDR3 protein: CASSVGGSTYNEQFF. CDR3 DNA: TGTGCCAGCAGCGTAGGTGGGAGTACCTACAATGAGCAGTTCTTC. The chain uses TRBV9 and TRBJ2-1; a weak D match, TRBD2 (5 bases). The V end lost 0 bases, the J end lost 2 bases, and 9 bases lay between the germline ends. The CDR3 covers 15 residues. In germline, CDR1 is SGDLS, CDR2 YYNGEE.

The V gene is TRBV18, the J gene TRBJ2-7, with D possibly being TRBD1 (5 bases). The CDR3 runs 16 residues. Germline lookup yields CDR1 KGHSH and CDR2 LQKENI. V dropped 1 base and J dropped 3 bases, with 16 bases sitting between them. This CDR3 is CASSPRVTATFYEQYF. The CDR3 nucleotides are TGTGCCAGCTCACCACGGGTGACAGCCACTTTCTACGAGCAGTACTTC.

The table lists this clone with a count of one. This chain's CDR3 is CASSDRAFGNEQFF. The CDR3 DNA is TGTGCCAGTTCGGACAGGGCCTTCGGCAATGAGCAGTTCTTC. The chain has TRBV6-5 and TRBJ2-1; 8 nucleotides line up with TRBD1. The germline CDR1 and CDR2 sequences are MNHEY and SVGAGI. V lost 9 bases, J lost 6 bases, and 10 bases stayed unmatched. This CDR3 is 14 amino acids long.

The rearrangement joins TRBV28 to TRBJ2-2; 7 bases are shared with TRBD1. The CDR3 totals 16 residues. V lost 5 bases and J lost 6; bases outside the gene matches: 12. Per germline, CDR1 MDHEN and CDR2 SYDVKM. The CDR3 loop reads CASSARQGRSPGELFF. The CDR3 coding sequence is TGTGCCAGCAGTGCCCGACAGGGAAGGTCCCCCGGGGAGCTGTTTTTT.

Only one count was recorded for this clone. The chain links TRBV19 to TRBJ2-1; 11 nucleotides agree with TRBD2. After removal of 5 bases from V and 10 bases from J, the junction contained 13 bases not matched to a gene. Germline lookup yields CDR1 LNHDA and CDR2 SQIVND (reference sequence). CDR3 size: 16 residues. The CDR3 sequence is CASSPLTSGIGKEQFF. The CDR3 DNA sequence: TGTGCCAGTAGTCCACTGACTAGCGGGATCGGAAAGGAGCAGTTCTTC.

This chain joins TRBV18 and TRBJ1-2; TRBD1 agrees at 7 bases. CDR1 and CDR2 from the germline V gene are KGHSH and LQKENI. After removal of 3 bases from V and 6 bases from J, the junction contained 4 bases not matched to a gene. This CDR3 spans 13 amino acids. The CDR3 reads CASSPRDSDGYTF. As DNA, the CDR3 is TGTGCCAGCTCACCCCGGGACAGCGATGGCTACACCTTC.